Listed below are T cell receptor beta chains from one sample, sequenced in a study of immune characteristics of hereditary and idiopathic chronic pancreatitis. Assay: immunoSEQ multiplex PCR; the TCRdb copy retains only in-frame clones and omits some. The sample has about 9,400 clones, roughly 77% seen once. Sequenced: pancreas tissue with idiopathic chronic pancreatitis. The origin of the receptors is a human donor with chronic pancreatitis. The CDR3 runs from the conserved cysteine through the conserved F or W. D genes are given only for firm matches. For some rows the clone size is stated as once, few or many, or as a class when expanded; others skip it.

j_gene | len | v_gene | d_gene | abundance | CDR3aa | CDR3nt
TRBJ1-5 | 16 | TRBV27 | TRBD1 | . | CASSHVPDRGGQPQHF | TGTGCCAGCAGCCACGTCCCGGACAGGGGCGGGCAGCCCCAGCATTTT
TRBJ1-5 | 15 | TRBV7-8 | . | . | CASSLGGGAHQPQHF | TGTGCCAGCAGCTTAGGAGGCGGGGCGCATCAGCCCCAGCATTTT
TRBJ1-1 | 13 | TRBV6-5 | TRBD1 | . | CASSYSGNRGAFF | TGTGCCAGCAGTTACTCCGGAAACAGGGGAGCTTTCTTT
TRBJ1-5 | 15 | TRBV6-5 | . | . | CASSTYLGINQPQHF | TGTGCCAGCAGCACCTACCTAGGGATTAATCAGCCCCAGCATTTT
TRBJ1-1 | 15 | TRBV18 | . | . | CASSPGLGRDTEASF | TGTGCCAGCTCACCGGGGCTGGGAAGAGACACTGAAGCTTCCTTT
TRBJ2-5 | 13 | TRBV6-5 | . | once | CAGGTRSQETQYF | TGTGCCGGAGGAACTAGAAGCCAAGAGACCCAGTACTTC
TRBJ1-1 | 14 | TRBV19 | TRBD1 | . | CASTTDREGSRGFF | TGTGCCAGTACCACGGACAGGGAAGGGTCCAGGGGTTTCTTT
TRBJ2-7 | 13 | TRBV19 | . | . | CASRRAESYEQYF | TGTGCCAGTAGGAGGGCAGAATCCTACGAGCAGTACTTC
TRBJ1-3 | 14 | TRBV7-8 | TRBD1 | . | CASGSQGAGNTIYF | TGTGCCAGCGGATCACAGGGGGCGGGAAACACCATATATTTT
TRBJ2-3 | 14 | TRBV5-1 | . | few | CASSLEAGPDTQYF | TGCGCCAGCAGCTTGGAGGCAGGCCCAGATACGCAGTATTTT
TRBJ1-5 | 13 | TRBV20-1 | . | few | CSASSGTDQPQHF | TGCAGTGCTAGTTCGGGAACCGATCAGCCCCAGCATTTT
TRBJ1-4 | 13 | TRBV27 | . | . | CASSGGANEKLFF | TGTGCCAGCAGTGGGGGGGCTAATGAAAAACTGTTTTTT
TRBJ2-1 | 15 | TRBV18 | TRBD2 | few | CASSRGLSDGNEQFF | TGTGCCAGCTCACGGGGACTAAGCGATGGGAATGAGCAGTTCTTC
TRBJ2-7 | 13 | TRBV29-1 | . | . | CSVAGGTSYEQYF | TGCAGCGTTGCGGGGGGCACCAGCTACGAGCAGTACTTC
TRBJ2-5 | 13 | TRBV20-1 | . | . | CSASSGKGETQYF | TGCAGTGCTAGTTCCGGGAAGGGGGAGACCCAGTACTTC
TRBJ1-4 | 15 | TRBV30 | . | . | CAWSIRGGRREKLFF | TGTGCCTGGAGTATCCGCGGGGGGAGGCGTGAAAAACTGTTTTTT
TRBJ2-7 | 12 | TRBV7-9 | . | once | CASSTGYYEQYF | TGTGCCAGCAGTACGGGCTACTACGAGCAGTACTTC
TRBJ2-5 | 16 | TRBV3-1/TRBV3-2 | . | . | CASSLFRDTKQETQYF | TGTGCCAGCAGCCTGTTCCGGGACACCAAGCAAGAGACCCAGTACTTC
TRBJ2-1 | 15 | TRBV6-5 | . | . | CASSTQGGSYNEQFF | TGTGCCAGCAGCACTCAGGGGGGCTCCTACAATGAGCAGTTCTTC
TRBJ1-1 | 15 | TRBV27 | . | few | CASSLSMGDPTEAFF | TGTGCCAGCAGTTTATCAATGGGGGATCCCACTGAAGCTTTCTTT